This T cell receptor beta chain is from a study of blood T cell repertoires in COVID-19. Sequenced by immunoSEQ multiplex PCR; TCRdb stores in-frame clones only, minus some. The sample lists about 180,000 clones; 81% were seen once. Trimming pared 2 bases from V and 1 base from J, leaving 18 bases between. This CDR3 has 17 residues. Germline assignment: CDR1 MGHDK and CDR2 SYGVNS. The genes are TRBV25-1 and TRBJ2-7; no reliable D call. Input material: PBMCs or T cells enriched from blood (not recorded which). The clonotype was recovered from a woman between 35 and 50 years old with acute COVID-19. Written as DNA, the CDR3 is TGTGCCAGCAGTGAAGTCTGGCTATCGGTGACTTCCTACGAGCAGTACGTC. This encodes CASSEVWLSVTSYEQYV.